The 20 T cell receptor beta chains listed next were all sequenced from one sample in a study of glioma-infiltrating T cells (dated by TCRdb to about 2016). The instrument given in TCRdb is Illumina MiSeq. TCR alpha and beta CDR3 regions were amplified with the iRepertoire nested amplicon-rescue multiplex PCR (arm-PCR) platform from RNA. The public reads were run again by TCRdb, first through fastp at Q25 and then through MiXCR, and only productive beta chains were kept. Entries that share a CDR3 protein sequence are merged under the most common genes and DNA. A total of about 130,000 distinct CDR3 sequences appear in this sample, roughly a quarter of them only once. The leading ten clones occupy around 28% of the sample. Sequenced material: glioma tissue, nonneoplastic brain tissue, or PBMCs (not recorded which). The receptors originated from a human donor with low-grade glioma or glioblastoma, undergoing nonglioma brain surgery, or in good health (not recorded which).

The chain couples TRBV6-1 to TRBJ2-5, with D possibly matching TRBD1 (5 bases). V was shortened by 5 bases and J by 3 bases, with 19 bases between the two germline ends. CDR1 and CDR2 from the germline V gene are MNHNS and SASEGT. The CDR3 is 16 amino acids. The CDR3 nucleotides are TGTGCCAGCAGTCCCCGATGGCAGGGTGGCAAAGAGACCCAGTACTTC. Translated: CASSPRWQGGKETQYF.

The chain joins TRBV12-5 to TRBJ1-5; 8 bases agree with TRBD1. The CDR3 totals 14 residues. The V gene's germline CDR1 is LGHNT and CDR2 FRNRAP. The ends lost 10 bases at V and 8 bases at J; junction bases unmatched: 13. The CDR3 region has the DNA TGTGCTACCATCCGGGACAGGAGATGGGAGCCCCAGCATTTT. This codes for CATIRDRRWEPQHF.

The chain uses TRBV12-3 or TRBV12-4 and TRBJ1-4; 7 nucleotides match TRBD1. Unmatched junction bases numbered 4, after V lost 3 bases and J lost 6 bases. The CDR3 spans 14 residues. CDR3 in DNA: TGTGCCAGCAGTTTCCGGGACAGAGATGAAAAACTGTTTTTT. Amino acids: CASSFRDRDEKLFF.

This clonotype was observed a handful of times. The CDR3 sequence: CASSPKSLQFF. The CDR3 DNA is TGTGCCAGCTCACCAAAAAGCTTGCAGTTCTTC. This chain uses TRBV18 with TRBJ2-1; unclear D gene. The germline V gene encodes CDR1 KGHSH and CDR2 LQKENI. The CDR3 covers 11 residues. V lost 2 bases to trimming and J lost 12 bases, with 8 bases between them.

The table lists this clonotype with many counts. The J gene is TRBJ2-7, the V gene TRBV6-2 or TRBV6-3, with D perhaps assigned TRBD1 or TRBD2 (6 bases each). Trimming stripped 2 bases from V and 0 bases from J, with 14 bases between. There are 16 residues in the CDR3. The germline gives CDR1 MNHEY, CDR2 SVGEGT. The CDR3 DNA reads as TGTGCCAGCAGTTACCCACAGGGACTGAGCTCCTACGAGCAGTACGTC. Amino acid sequence: CASSYPQGLSSYEQYV.

V usage is TRBV25-1 and J usage is TRBJ2-1; D tentatively fits TRBD1 or TRBD2 (5 bases each). V lost 3 bases and J lost 9, with 18 bases in between. Germline-derived CDR1 and CDR2 are MGHDK and SYGVNS. CDR3 length equals 15 residues. CDR3 residues: CASSDPGTPAGEQFF. The CDR3 DNA follows: TGTGCCAGCAGTGATCCCGGGACGCCCGCAGGTGAGCAGTTCTTC.

CDR3 DNA: TGCAGTGCGACCCGGACAGGGCACACCTACAATGAGCAGTTCTTC. This codes for CSATRTGHTYNEQFF. V and J are TRBV20-1 and TRBJ2-1; 8 bases are shared with TRBD1. Germline CDR1 DFQATT, CDR2 SNEGSKA (reference sequence). The CDR3 is 15 amino acids. V shed 6 bases, J shed 2 bases, and the junction held 9 bases outside the gene matches.

Concerning this clonotype itself: One base away lies a much larger clone, so this may be a sequencing read error. V and J are TRBV20-1 and TRBJ2-1; D uncertain. The ends were cut back, 7 bases at V and 14 bases at J, with 12 bases in the middle. Germline values: CDR1 DFQATT, CDR2 SNEGSKA (reference sequence). The CDR3 sequence is 9 residues long. CDR3 nucleotide sequence: TGCAGTGAGCGAGAGGAGAAGTTCTTC. This sequence encodes CSEREEKFF.

The rearrangement links TRBV10-2 to TRBJ2-5, with no clear D. Trimming took 3 bases from V and 1 from J, leaving 15 bases between them. This CDR3 has 16 residues. Per germline, CDR1 WSHSY and CDR2 SAAADI. The CDR3: CASSDPLFQTQETQYF. As DNA, the CDR3 is TGCGCCAGCAGTGATCCCCTCTTTCAAACCCAAGAGACCCAGTACTTC.

The chain is built from TRBV20-1 and TRBJ2-3; 9 bases match TRBD1. The CDR3 has 16 amino acids. The V segment lost 1 base and the J segment 5 bases; nucleotides outside the gene matches: 10. The V gene's germline CDR1 is DFQATT and CDR2 SNEGSKA (reference sequence). As DNA, the CDR3 is TGCAGTGCTAGAGTGCCCGCGACAGGGGGTGGAGATACGCAGTATTTT. Its translation: CSARVPATGGGDTQYF.

This clonotype has only a few counts. V and J are TRBV27 and TRBJ2-7; a weak D match, TRBD1 (7 bases). V lost 6 bases and J 3 bases, leaving 18 bases between the germline ends. The CDR3 is 15 residues long. Germline V gene lookup returns CDR1 MNHEY and CDR2 SMNVEV (reference sequence). The chain's CDR3 is CASSIRRQGGYEQYV. The CDR3 region has the DNA TGTGCCAGCAGCATACGTCGTCAGGGGGGCTACGAGCAGTACGTC.

The rearrangement links TRBV6-1 to TRBJ2-3, with 11 nucleotides matching TRBD2. With 6 bases clipped from V and 3 bases from J, the junction kept 8 bases outside the gene matches. The CDR3 totals 16 residues. Germline values: CDR1 MNHNS, CDR2 SASEGT. For the CDR3, the DNA is TGTGCCAGCAGAACCCAACTAGCGGGGGAAACAGATACGCAGTATTTT. This codes for CASRTQLAGETDTQYF.

The chain has TRBV6-1 and TRBJ2-6; TRBD1 agrees at 7 bases. J was trimmed by 1 base and V by 9 bases; bases with no gene match: 6. This CDR3 comprises 15 residues. Germline values: CDR1 MNHNS, CDR2 SASEGT. Here the CDR3 reads CASRSGGSGANVLTF. The CDR3 DNA reads TGTGCCAGTCGATCAGGGGGTTCTGGGGCCAACGTCCTGACTTTC.

This clonotype was observed many times. CDR3 loop: CASRVAGGGDTQYF. The CDR3 nucleotides read TGTGCCAGCAGAGTAGCGGGGGGTGGAGATACGCAGTATTTT. The chain has TRBV6-1 and TRBJ2-3; TRBD2 agrees at 10 bases. Unmatched junction bases numbered 5, after V lost 6 bases and J lost 5 bases. This CDR3 spans 14 amino acids. In germline, CDR1 is MNHNS, CDR2 SASEGT.

Only a few counts were recorded for this clonotype. V usage is TRBV7-9 and J usage is TRBJ1-1; a weak D match, TRBD1 (5 bases). Germline assignment: CDR1 SEHNR and CDR2 FQNEAQ (reference sequence). With 2 bases removed from V and 0 bases from J, the gap between germline ends came to 19 bases. The CDR3 runs to 18 residues. CDR3 protein: CASSLWDEPSWMNTEAFF. In nucleotides, the CDR3 is TGTGCCAGCAGCTTATGGGACGAACCCAGTTGGATGAACACTGAAGCTTTCTTT.

The V and J genes are TRBV6-1 and TRBJ1-1, with D unresolved. The germline V gene has CDR1 MNHNS and CDR2 SASEGT. This CDR3 spans 14 amino acids. The V gene lost 8 bases and the J gene lost 2 bases, with 15 bases spanning the gap. The CDR3 DNA sequence: TGTGCCAGCCACGAGCTACGGTTCAACACTGAAGCTTTCTTT. Amino acids: CASHELRFNTEAFF.

This clonotype was found many times. V and J are TRBV15 and TRBJ2-3; 11 bases are a match to TRBD2. The CDR3 length is 19 residues. The V and J ends lost 6 bases and 0 bases, in that order; junction bases with no gene match: 14. CDR1 and CDR2 (germline): LNHNV, YYDKDF (reference sequence). The CDR3 reads CATRPLRTSGGLSTDTQYF. The CDR3, as DNA: TGTGCCACCAGACCCCTACGCACTAGCGGGGGCCTCAGCACAGATACGCAGTATTTT.

The genes are TRBV7-2 and TRBJ2-3, with a possible D match to TRBD1 (6 bases). V dropped 6 bases and J dropped 1 base, with 11 bases sitting between them. Germline V gene lookup returns CDR1 SGHTA and CDR2 FQGNSA. There are 14 residues in the CDR3. For the CDR3, the DNA is TGTGCCAGCAGTAGACAGGCCTGCACAGATACGCAGTATTTT. This codes for CASSRQACTDTQYF. Full variable domain (remainder filled in from reference TRBV7-2 and TRBJ2-3): GAGVSQSPSNKVTEKGKDVELRCDPISGHTALYWYRQSLGQGLEFLIYFQGNSAPDKSGLPSDRFSAERTGGSVSTLTIQRTQQEDSAVYLCASSRQACTDTQYFGPGTRLTVL.

The CDR3 protein is CASSLLRGRQETQYF. Written as DNA, the CDR3 is TGTGCCAGCAGCTTACTCCGGGGGCGCCAAGAGACCCAGTACTTC. The gene calls are TRBV7-2 and TRBJ2-5; tentatively, D is TRBD1 or TRBD2 (6 bases each). Germline V gene lookup returns CDR1 SGHTA and CDR2 FQGNSA. V lost 2 bases to trimming and J lost 1 base, with 11 bases between them. The CDR3 is 15 amino acids.

On this clonotype itself: The junction departs from germline at one end; a sequencing error may be responsible. The chain combines TRBV7-2 with TRBJ2-1; D is uncertain. Germline CDR1 is SGHTA and CDR2 is FQGNSA. CDR3 length: 17 amino acids. CDR3 protein: CASSSPLSAQPYNEQSF. For the CDR3, the DNA is TGTGCCAGCAGCTCACCCCTAAGCGCCCAACCCTACAATGAGCAGTCCTTC.